One sample yielded the 20 T cell receptor beta chains listed below, sequenced in a study of blood T cell repertoires in COVID-19 (TCRdb year 2020). Library prep was done by the immunoSEQ multiplex PCR assay. The source is immuneACCESS, and TCRdb retained only in-frame sequences with V and J called. Part of the clones is not carried over; for the studies checked, unresolved V genes explain less than half of this, and the remainder is unexplained. Counted in this sample were 250,000 to 400,000 clones; 70% to 90% of them appeared once. The ten largest clones add up to 1.6% of the sample. Sequencing used peripheral blood. These receptors were taken from a woman in her 30s with COVID-19, enrolled during active disease.

J is TRBJ1-3 and V is TRBV19, with D unresolved. CDR1 LNHDA and CDR2 SQIVND come from the germline V gene (reference sequence). The CDR3 covers 15 residues. Trimming cost V 4 bases and J 0 bases, with 10 bases left between them. The CDR3 protein is CASSKQSPSGNTIYF. As DNA, the CDR3 is TGTGCCAGTAGTAAACAAAGTCCCTCTGGAAACACCATATATTTT.

The CDR3 loop reads CAISNTGTGNNEQFF. In nucleotides, the CDR3 is TGTGCCATCAGCAACACCGGGACAGGGAACAATGAGCAGTTCTTC. The rearrangement joins TRBV10-3 to TRBJ2-1, with 9 bases lining up with TRBD1. Germline CDR1 reads ENHRY; CDR2 reads SYGVKD. The junction had 8 bases not matched to a gene; V was cut back by 6 bases and J by 5 bases. This CDR3 spans 15 amino acids.

The CDR3 DNA reads as TGTGCCAGCAGCTCCGGACAGGGGATTTTTCATGAGCAGTTCTTC. Translating it yields CASSSGQGIFHEQFF. The chain links TRBV7-9 to TRBJ2-1, with 9 bases matching TRBD1. Germline V lookup: CDR1 SEHNR, CDR2 FQNEAQ (reference sequence). The CDR3 length is 15 residues. After removal of 4 bases from V and 8 bases from J, the junction contained 9 bases not matched to a gene.

In its sample, this clone was seen a few times. V gene TRBV27 combines with J gene TRBJ2-3; 8 bases agree with TRBD2. The V segment lost 4 bases and the J segment 2 bases; nucleotides outside the gene matches: 2. The length of the CDR3 is 14 residues. CDR1 and CDR2 from the germline V gene are MNHEY and SMNVEV (reference sequence). The CDR3 DNA follows: TGTGCCAGCAGTTACGGGGGGGACACAGATACGCAGTATTTT. It is translated as CASSYGGDTDTQYF.

V usage is TRBV20-1 and J usage is TRBJ2-3; D might be TRBD2 (7 bases). Germline values: CDR1 DFQATT, CDR2 SNEGSKA (reference sequence). Trimming stripped 3 bases from V and 2 bases from J, with 21 bases between. This CDR3 spans 17 amino acids. The CDR3 spells CSASGKGQTSYTDTQYF. As DNA, the CDR3 is TGCAGTGCTAGTGGGAAAGGACAGACTAGCTACACAGATACGCAGTATTTT.

The chain employs TRBV5-4 and TRBJ2-3, with 12 nucleotides matching TRBD2. CDR3 length equals 15 residues. After removal of 4 bases from V and 14 bases from J, the junction contained 14 bases not matched to a gene. CDR1 is SGHNT and CDR2 is YYREEE in the germline V gene (reference sequence). The DNA of the CDR3 is TGTGCCAGCAGCCCTTCGACTAGCGGGGGACCCGCTTCGTATTTT. Amino acids: CASSPSTSGGPASYF.

The V call is TRBV7-2, the J call TRBJ2-3; tentative D call: TRBD1 (5 bases). Per the germline V gene, CDR1 is SGHTA and CDR2 is FQGNSA. V shed 3 bases and J shed 6 bases, with 10 bases lying between them. CDR3 length: 13 amino acids. CDR3 sequence (DNA): TGTGCCAGCAGCTTGGCAGGGCTGGATACGCAGTATTTT. This gives the protein CASSLAGLDTQYF.

This clone came up a few times. The J gene is TRBJ1-2, the V gene TRBV2, with D tentatively TRBD1 (6 bases). The V gene's germline CDR1 is SNHLY and CDR2 FYNNEI. There are 14 residues in the CDR3. Trimming took off 2 bases at V and 2 bases at J, with 9 bases between the two ends. CDR3 DNA: TGTGCCAGCAGTGAACCCCAGGGGAACTATGGCTACACCTTC. Protein product: CASSEPQGNYGYTF.

CDR3 in DNA: TGCGCCAGCAGCGAAAATAGAGGTGGGCAGTACTTC. Its protein product is CASSENRGGQYF. The gene calls are TRBV5-1 and TRBJ2-7, with no clear D. Germline CDR1 SGHRS, CDR2 YFSETQ. V lost 4 bases, J lost 9 bases, and 14 bases lay in between. There are 12 residues in the CDR3.

The rearrangement joins TRBV12-3 or TRBV12-4 to TRBJ2-2; TRBD2 is a possible D gene (6 bases). The CDR3 contains 13 residues. The germline V and J ends were trimmed by 8 bases and 0 bases, with 7 bases remaining between them. CDR3: CASGGTNTGELFF. CDR3 DNA sequence: TGTGCCAGCGGGGGGACGAACACCGGGGAGCTGTTTTTT.

The chain employs TRBV7-8 and TRBJ1-1, with D possibly matching TRBD1 (5 bases). The V and J ends lost 0 bases and 7 bases respectively, with 12 bases between them. In germline, CDR1 is SGHVS, CDR2 FQNEAQ. The length of the CDR3 is 14 residues. The CDR3 sequence is CASSLAETDNEAFF. CDR3 nucleotide sequence: TGTGCCAGCAGCTTAGCGGAGACAGATAATGAAGCTTTCTTT.

The chain uses TRBV5-5 and TRBJ1-1; unclear D gene. CDR1 and CDR2 from the germline V gene are SGHKS and YYEKEE (reference sequence). This CDR3 comprises 14 residues. Deletions cut 0 bases from V and 5 bases from J, with 11 bases between. CDR3 amino acids: CASSLAPTGTEAFF. The CDR3 DNA follows: TGTGCCAGCAGCTTGGCCCCAACGGGGACTGAAGCTTTCTTT.

This clone was observed once. The chain recombines TRBV25-1 with TRBJ1-6; TRBD1 agrees at 10 bases. The germline V gene encodes CDR1 MGHDK and CDR2 SYGVNS. The CDR3 extends over 16 amino acids. V trimming: 8 bases; J trimming: 0 bases; junction bases outside the gene matches: 4. The CDR3 sequence is CASQGQGFSYNSPLHF. CDR3 DNA sequence: TGTGCCAGCCAGGGACAGGGGTTCTCCTATAATTCACCCCTCCACTTT.

This clone showed up just once. The rearrangement uses TRBV3-1 (or the pseudogene TRBV3-2) and TRBJ2-5; weak D call: TRBD2 (5 bases). Trimming removed 1 base at V and 5 bases at J, with 17 bases between. Germline-derived CDR1 and CDR2 are LGHDT and YNNKEL (reference sequence). CDR3 length: 16 amino acids. The CDR3: CASSQGLASLLETQYF. The DNA of the CDR3 is TGTGCCAGCAGCCAAGGGTTAGCTAGCCTGTTGGAGACCCAGTACTTC.

The chain carries TRBV6-5 and TRBJ2-5; D possibly corresponds to TRBD2 (5 bases). This CDR3 region has 13 residues. Trimming took 7 bases from V and 3 from J, leaving 12 bases between them. CDR1 is MNHEY and CDR2 is SVGAGI in the germline V gene. As DNA, the CDR3 is TGTGCCAGCAAATGGGGAGAAGAAGAGACCCAGTACTTC. Its translation is CASKWGEEETQYF.

The chain employs TRBV7-2 and TRBJ2-1; TRBD2 matches 10 bases. J gave up 0 bases and V 5 bases, and 7 bases lay outside the gene matches. The CDR3 contains 17 residues. CDR1 and CDR2 (germline): SGHTA, FQGNSA. CDR3 nucleotide sequence: TGTGCCAGCAGCCGCACTAGCGGGGTGAGCTCCTACAATGAGCAGTTCTTC. It translates to CASSRTSGVSSYNEQFF.

This clone appeared a few times. V usage is TRBV5-6 and J usage is TRBJ1-2; TRBD1 agrees at 7 bases. Germline CDR1 reads SGHDT; CDR2 reads YYEEEE. This CDR3 contains 13 residues. V gave up 4 bases and J gave up 4 bases; unmatched junction bases: 4. CDR3 residues: CASSPPGGYGYTF. CDR3 in DNA: TGTGCCAGCAGCCCCCCAGGGGGCTATGGCTACACCTTC. Variable domain in full (rest from reference TRBV5-6 and TRBJ1-2): DAGVTQSPTHLIKTRGQQVTLRCSPKSGHDTVSWYQQALGQGPQFIFQYYEEEERQRGNFPDRFSGHQFPNYSSELNVNALLLGDSALYLCASSPPGGYGYTFGSGTRLTVV.

The rearrangement uses TRBV5-4 and TRBJ1-1, with D perhaps matching TRBD1 (6 bases). Deletions cut 4 bases from V and 1 base from J, with 11 bases between. Germline-derived CDR1 and CDR2 are SGHNT and YYREEE (reference sequence). The CDR3 has 14 residues. The CDR3 coding sequence is TGTGCCAGCAGCCCAAGGACAGAGAACACTGAAGCTTTCTTT. As protein: CASSPRTENTEAFF.

The chain links TRBV6-6 to TRBJ2-1, with TRBD2 matching 14 bases. The CDR3 is made up of 17 amino acids. Germline CDR1 and CDR2: MNHNY and SVGAGI (reference sequence). Germline trimming cut 5 bases from V and 8 bases from J; bases unmatched to any gene: 11. For the CDR3, the DNA is TGTGCCAGCAGTCGGCGTACCGGGACTAGCGGGAGTTATGAGCAGTTCTTC. Protein: CASSRRTGTSGSYEQFF.

The chain joins TRBV18 to TRBJ2-7; 11 bases map to TRBD1. Germline loops: CDR1 KGHSH, CDR2 LQKENI. The trim removed 6 bases at V and 7 bases at J, leaving 14 bases unmatched. This CDR3 comprises 16 residues. CDR3 sequence reads: CASSPLGTGGIREQYF. The CDR3, as DNA: TGTGCCAGCTCGCCGCTCGGGACAGGGGGTATTCGGGAGCAGTACTTC.